The subject of this entry is one T cell receptor beta chain. The data originate from a study of blood T cell repertoires in COVID-19. Across the study: Sources were T cells, B-cell-depleted T cells, or PBMCs; the material itself was cDNA or gDNA.

TCRdb's copy holds only in-frame clones and misses some; the assay was immunoSEQ multiplex PCR. Among under 250,000 clones, about 85% were seen once, and the ten largest hold roughly 2%. This receptor was identified in a man aged 25 to 45 who had recovered from COVID-19. The sequenced material came from peripheral blood.

The CDR3 region is CASSSGQGFGGYTF. The DNA for the CDR3 is TGTGCCAGCAGCTCGGGACAGGGGTTTGGGGGCTACACCTTC. The chain combines TRBV28 with TRBJ1-2; TRBD1 agrees at 10 bases. Germline CDR1 is MDHEN and CDR2 is SYDVKM. This CDR3 has 14 residues. The junction had 9 bases not matched to a gene; V was cut back by 6 bases and J by 8 bases.